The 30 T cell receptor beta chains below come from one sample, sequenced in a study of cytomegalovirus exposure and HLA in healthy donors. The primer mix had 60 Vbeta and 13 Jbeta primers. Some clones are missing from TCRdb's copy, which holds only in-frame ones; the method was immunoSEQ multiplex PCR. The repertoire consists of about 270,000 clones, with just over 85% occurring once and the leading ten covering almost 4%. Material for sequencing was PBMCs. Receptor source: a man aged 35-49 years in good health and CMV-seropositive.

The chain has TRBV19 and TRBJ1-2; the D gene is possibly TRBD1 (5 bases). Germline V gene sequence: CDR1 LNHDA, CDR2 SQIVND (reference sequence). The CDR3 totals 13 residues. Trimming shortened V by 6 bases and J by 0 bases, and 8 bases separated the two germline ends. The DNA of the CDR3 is TGTGCCAGTAGGGGACTCCCTAACTATGGCTACACCTTC. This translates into CASRGLPNYGYTF.

Written as DNA, the CDR3 is TGTGCCAGCAGTTTAGGTGGGCAGACCTATGGCTACACCTTC. Its translation is CASSLGGQTYGYTF. This sequence joins TRBV27 and TRBJ1-2; D unresolved. The germline gives CDR1 MNHEY, CDR2 SMNVEV (reference sequence). The CDR3 runs to 14 residues. The germline V and J ends were trimmed by 2 bases and 4 bases, with 11 bases remaining between them.

The CDR3 here is CASSEGRLRPGTGFENIQYF. In DNA, the CDR3 is TGTGCCAGCAGTGAAGGCCGGCTACGTCCCGGGACAGGGTTTGAAAACATTCAGTACTTC. This rearrangement joins TRBV6-1 to TRBJ2-4; 9 bases map to TRBD1. Germline-derived CDR1 and CDR2 are MNHNS and SASEGT. The CDR3 extends over 20 amino acids. After removal of 1 base from V and 5 bases from J, the junction contained 18 bases not matched to a gene.

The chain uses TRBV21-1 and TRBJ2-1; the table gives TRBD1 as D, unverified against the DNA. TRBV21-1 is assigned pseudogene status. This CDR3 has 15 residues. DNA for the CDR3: TGTGCCAGCAGCAAACTACAGGGGGCAAGCAATGAGCAGTTCTTC. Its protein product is CASSKLQGASNEQFF.

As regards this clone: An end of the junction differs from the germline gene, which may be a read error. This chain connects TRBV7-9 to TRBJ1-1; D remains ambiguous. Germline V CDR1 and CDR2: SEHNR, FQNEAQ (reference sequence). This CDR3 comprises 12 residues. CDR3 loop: CSSSLVGGEAFF. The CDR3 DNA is TGTTCCAGCAGCTTAGTAGGAGGGGAAGCTTTCTTT.

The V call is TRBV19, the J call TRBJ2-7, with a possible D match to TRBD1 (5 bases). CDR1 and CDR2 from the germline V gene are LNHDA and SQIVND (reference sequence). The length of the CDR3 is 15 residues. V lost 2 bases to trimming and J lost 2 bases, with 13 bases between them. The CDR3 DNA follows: TGTGCCAGTAGTATATCGGCCAGGGCTACCTACGAGCAGTACTTC. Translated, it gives CASSISARATYEQYF. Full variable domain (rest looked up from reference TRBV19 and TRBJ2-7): DGGITQSPKYLFRKEGQNVTLSCEQNLNHDAMYWYRQDPGQGLRLIYYSQIVNDFQKGDIAEGYSVSREKKESFPLTVTSAQKNPTAFYLCASSISARATYEQYFGPGTRLTVT.

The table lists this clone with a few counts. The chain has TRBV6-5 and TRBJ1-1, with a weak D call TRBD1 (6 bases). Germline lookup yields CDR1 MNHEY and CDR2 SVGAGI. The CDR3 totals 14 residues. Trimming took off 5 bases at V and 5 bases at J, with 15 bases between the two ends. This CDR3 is CASSTGQRYTEAFF. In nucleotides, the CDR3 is TGTGCCAGCAGTACGGGACAACGATATACTGAAGCTTTCTTT.

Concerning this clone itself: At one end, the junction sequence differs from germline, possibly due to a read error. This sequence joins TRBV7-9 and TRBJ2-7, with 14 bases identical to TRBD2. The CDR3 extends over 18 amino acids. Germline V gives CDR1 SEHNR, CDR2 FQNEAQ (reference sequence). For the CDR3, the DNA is TGTTCCAGCAGCCCACTGGGACTAGCGGGAGTGGCCTCCTACGAGCAGTACTTC. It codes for CSSSPLGLAGVASYEQYF.

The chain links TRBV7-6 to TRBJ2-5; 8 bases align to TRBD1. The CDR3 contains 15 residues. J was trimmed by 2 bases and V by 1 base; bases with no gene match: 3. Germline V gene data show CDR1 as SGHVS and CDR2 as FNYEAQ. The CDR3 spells CASSLGYRGQETQYF. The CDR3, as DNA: TGTGCCAGCAGCTTAGGTTACAGGGGGCAAGAGACCCAGTACTTC.

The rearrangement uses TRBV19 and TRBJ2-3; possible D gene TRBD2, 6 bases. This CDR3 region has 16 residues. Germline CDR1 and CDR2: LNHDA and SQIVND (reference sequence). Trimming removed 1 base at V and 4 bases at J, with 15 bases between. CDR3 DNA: TGTGCCAGTAGTATAGTCGGCGGGGTGGAGCCAGATACGCAGTATTTT. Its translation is CASSIVGGVEPDTQYF.

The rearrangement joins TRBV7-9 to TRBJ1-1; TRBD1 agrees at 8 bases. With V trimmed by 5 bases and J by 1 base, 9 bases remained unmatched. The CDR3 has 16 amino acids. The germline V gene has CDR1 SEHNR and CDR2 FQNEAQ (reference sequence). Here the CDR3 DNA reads TGTGCCAGCAGCCCCCGGCAAGGGACAGGGAACACTGAAGCTTTCTTT. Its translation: CASSPRQGTGNTEAFF.

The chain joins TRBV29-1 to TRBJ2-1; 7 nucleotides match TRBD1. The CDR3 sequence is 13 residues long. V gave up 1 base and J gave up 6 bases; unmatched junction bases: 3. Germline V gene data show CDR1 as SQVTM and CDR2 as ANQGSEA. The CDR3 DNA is TGCAGCGTTGAAGGGGCAGGGGGCAATGAGCAGTTCTTC. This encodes CSVEGAGGNEQFF.

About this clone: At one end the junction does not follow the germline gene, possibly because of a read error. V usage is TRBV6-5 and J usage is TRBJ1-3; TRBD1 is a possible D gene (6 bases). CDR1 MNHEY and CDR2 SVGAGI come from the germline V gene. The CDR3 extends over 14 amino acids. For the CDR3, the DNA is TGTGCCAGCAGAATTGGGACACCTGGGAACACCATATATTTT. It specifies CASRIGTPGNTIYF.

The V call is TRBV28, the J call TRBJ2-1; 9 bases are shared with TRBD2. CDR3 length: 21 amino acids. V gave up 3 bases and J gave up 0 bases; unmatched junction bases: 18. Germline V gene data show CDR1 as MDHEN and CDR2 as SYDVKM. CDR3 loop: CASSFDPWTSEPKSSYNEQFF. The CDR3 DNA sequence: TGTGCCAGCAGTTTCGACCCTTGGACTAGCGAGCCTAAGAGCTCCTACAATGAGCAGTTCTTC.

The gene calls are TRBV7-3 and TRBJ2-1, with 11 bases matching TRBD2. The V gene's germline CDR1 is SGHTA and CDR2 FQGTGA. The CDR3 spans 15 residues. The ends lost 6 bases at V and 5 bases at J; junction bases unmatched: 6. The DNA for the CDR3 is TGTGCCAGCAGTTATAGCGGGAGGGGGAACAATGAGCAGTTCTTC. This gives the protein CASSYSGRGNNEQFF.

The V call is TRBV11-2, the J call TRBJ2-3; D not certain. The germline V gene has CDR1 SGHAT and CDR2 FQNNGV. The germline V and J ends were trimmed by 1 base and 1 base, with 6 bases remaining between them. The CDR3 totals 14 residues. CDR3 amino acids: CASSLATRTDTQYF. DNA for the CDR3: TGTGCCAGCAGCTTAGCGACTCGCACAGATACGCAGTATTTT.

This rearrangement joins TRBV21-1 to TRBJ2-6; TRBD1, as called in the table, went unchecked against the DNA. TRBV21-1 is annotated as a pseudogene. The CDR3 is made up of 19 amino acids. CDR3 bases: TGTGCCAGCAGCAAAGGGCCTGGGACAGCGCTCTCTGGGGCCAACGTCCTGACTTTC. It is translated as CASSKGPGTALSGANVLTF.

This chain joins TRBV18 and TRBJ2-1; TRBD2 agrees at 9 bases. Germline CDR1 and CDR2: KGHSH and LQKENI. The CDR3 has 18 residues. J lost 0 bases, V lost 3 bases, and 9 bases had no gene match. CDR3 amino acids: CASSPTGSGSSSYNEQFF. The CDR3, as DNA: TGTGCCAGCTCACCTACGGGTAGCGGGAGTTCCTCCTACAATGAGCAGTTCTTC. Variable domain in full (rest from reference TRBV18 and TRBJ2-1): NAGVMQNPRHLVRRRGQEARLRCSPMKGHSHVYWYRQLPEEGLKFMVYLQKENIIDESGMPKERFSAEFPKEGPSILRIQQVVRGDSAAYFCASSPTGSGSSSYNEQFFGPGTRLTVL.

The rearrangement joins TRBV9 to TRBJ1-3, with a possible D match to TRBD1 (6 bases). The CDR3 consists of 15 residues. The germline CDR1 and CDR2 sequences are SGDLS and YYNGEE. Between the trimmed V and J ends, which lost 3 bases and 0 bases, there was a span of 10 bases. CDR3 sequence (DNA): TGTGCCAGCAGCGGGGGGGGGCACTCTGGAAACACCATATATTTT. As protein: CASSGGGHSGNTIYF.

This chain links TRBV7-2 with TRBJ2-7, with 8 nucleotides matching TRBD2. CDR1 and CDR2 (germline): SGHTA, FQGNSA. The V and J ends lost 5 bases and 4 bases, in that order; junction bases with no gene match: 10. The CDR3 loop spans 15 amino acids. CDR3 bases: TGTGCCAGCAGCCCTCCCGGTAGCGGGAAATACGAGCAGTACTTC. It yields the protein CASSPPGSGKYEQYF.

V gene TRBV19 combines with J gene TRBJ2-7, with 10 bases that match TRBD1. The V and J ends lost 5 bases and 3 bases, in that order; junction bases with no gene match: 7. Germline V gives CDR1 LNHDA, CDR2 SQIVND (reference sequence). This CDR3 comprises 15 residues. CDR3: CASSFGTGARYEQYF. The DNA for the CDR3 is TGTGCCAGTAGTTTTGGGACAGGGGCCCGCTACGAGCAGTACTTC.

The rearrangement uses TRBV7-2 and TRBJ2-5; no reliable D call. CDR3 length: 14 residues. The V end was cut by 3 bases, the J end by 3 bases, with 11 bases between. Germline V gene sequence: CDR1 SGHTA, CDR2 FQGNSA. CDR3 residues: CASSFQVRKETQYF. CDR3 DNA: TGTGCCAGCAGCTTTCAGGTCAGGAAAGAGACCCAGTACTTC.

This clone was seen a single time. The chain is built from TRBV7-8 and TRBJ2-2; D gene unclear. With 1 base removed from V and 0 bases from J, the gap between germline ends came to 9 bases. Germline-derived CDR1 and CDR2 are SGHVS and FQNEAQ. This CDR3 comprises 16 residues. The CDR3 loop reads CASSLVFSSNTGELFF. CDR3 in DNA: TGTGCCAGCAGCTTAGTTTTTTCGTCGAACACCGGGGAGCTGTTTTTT.

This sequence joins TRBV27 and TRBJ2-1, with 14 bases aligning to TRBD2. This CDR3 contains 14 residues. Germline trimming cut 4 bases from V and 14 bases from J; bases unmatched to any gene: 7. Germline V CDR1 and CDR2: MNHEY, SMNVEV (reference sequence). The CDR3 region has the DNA TGTGCCAGCAGTTCGGGACTAGCGGGAGAAGGGGAGTTCTTC. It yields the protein CASSSGLAGEGEFF.

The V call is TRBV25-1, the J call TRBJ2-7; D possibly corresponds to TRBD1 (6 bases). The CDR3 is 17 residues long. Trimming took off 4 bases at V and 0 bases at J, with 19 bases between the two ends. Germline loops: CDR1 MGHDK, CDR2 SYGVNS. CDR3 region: CASSGYGTPQLSYEQYF. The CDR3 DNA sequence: TGTGCCAGCAGTGGGTACGGGACACCACAACTCTCCTACGAGCAGTACTTC.

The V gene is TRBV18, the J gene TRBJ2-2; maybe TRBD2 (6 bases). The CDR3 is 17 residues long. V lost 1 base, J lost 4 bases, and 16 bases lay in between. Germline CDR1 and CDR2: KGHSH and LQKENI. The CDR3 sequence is CASSPRWSREATGELFF. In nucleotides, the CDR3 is TGTGCCAGCTCACCACGCTGGTCTAGGGAGGCCACCGGGGAGCTGTTTTTT.

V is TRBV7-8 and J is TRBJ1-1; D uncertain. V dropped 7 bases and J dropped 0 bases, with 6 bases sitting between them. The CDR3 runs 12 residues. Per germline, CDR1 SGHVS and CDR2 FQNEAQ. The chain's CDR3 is CASIRVNTEAFF. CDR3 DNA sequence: TGTGCCAGCATCCGGGTGAACACTGAAGCTTTCTTT.

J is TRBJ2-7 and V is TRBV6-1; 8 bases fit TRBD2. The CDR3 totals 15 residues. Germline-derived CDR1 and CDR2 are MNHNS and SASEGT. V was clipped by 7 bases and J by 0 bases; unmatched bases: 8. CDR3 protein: CASIPSGRFSYEQYF. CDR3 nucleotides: TGTGCCAGCATCCCAAGCGGGAGATTCTCCTACGAGCAGTACTTC.

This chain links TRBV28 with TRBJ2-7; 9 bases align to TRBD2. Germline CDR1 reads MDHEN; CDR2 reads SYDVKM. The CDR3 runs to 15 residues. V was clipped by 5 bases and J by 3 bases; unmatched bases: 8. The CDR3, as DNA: TGTGCCAGCAGTGAAAACCTAGCGGGAATCTACGAGCAGTACTTC. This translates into CASSENLAGIYEQYF.

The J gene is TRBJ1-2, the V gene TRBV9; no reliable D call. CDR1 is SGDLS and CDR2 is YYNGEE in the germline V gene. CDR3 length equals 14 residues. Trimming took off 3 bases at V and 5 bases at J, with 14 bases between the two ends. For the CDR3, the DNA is TGTGCCAGCAGCGCAGGACTGCAATCGTATGGCTACACCTTC. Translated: CASSAGLQSYGYTF.